This T cell receptor beta chain was recorded in a study of control samples from healthy donors and cancer patients. The table came from immunoSEQ multiplex PCR; TCRdb's copy has only in-frame clones and leaves some out. The profile shows 150,000 or so clones, about 93% of them singletons. In germline, CDR1 is MNHNY, CDR2 SVGAGI (reference sequence). V was shortened by 2 bases and J by 7 bases, with 0 bases between the two germline ends. The CDR3 runs 11 residues. Sequencing input: blood. The sequence derives from a man aged 50-60 years in good health. The chain employs TRBV6-6 and TRBJ1-6; D is unclear. CDR3 in amino acids: CASSYNSPLHF. The DNA for the CDR3 is TGTGCCAGCAGTTACAATTCACCCCTCCACTTT.